The source of this TCR beta chain is a study of cytomegalovirus exposure and HLA in healthy donors. Looking at the study overall: The platform used for the approximately 130 validation repertoires matched that of the 650 to 750 first-cohort repertoires, a later analysis reported.

With regard to this clone: The target antigen is unknown.

General study findings and limits: Both high specificity and high sensitivity reportedly marked the classifier's diagnosis of cytomegalovirus status. The study designated around 150 TCR beta chains cytomegalovirus-associated.

The CDR3 covers 14 residues. Trimming took off 1 base at V and 3 bases at J, with 7 bases between the two ends. In germline, CDR1 is SGHVS, CDR2 FNYEAQ. Sequenced by immunoSEQ multiplex PCR; TCRdb stores in-frame clones only, minus some. The sample records about 140,000 clones, around 84% being singletons. The donors were part of the roughly 130-subject validation cohort, which stood apart from the roughly 640-subject first cohort. V is TRBV7-6 and J is TRBJ1-5; D not certain. Sequencing used PBMCs. The origin of this receptor is a man aged 18 to 30 in good health and CMV-seropositive. This CDR3 reads CASSLGRLNQPQHF. DNA for the CDR3: TGTGCCAGCAGCTTAGGGCGACTCAATCAGCCCCAGCATTTT.